The rows below give T cell receptor beta chains drawn from one sample of a study of blood T cell repertoires in COVID-19. Sequencing used immunoSEQ multiplex PCR; TCRdb keeps in-frame clones, though not all of them. The sample shows 180,000 or so clones, 86% of them seen only once. The sequencing sample was made of PBMCs or T cells enriched from blood (not recorded which). These receptors all stem from a man aged 40-50 years with acute COVID-19. Each CDR3 is given with its conserved first and last residue. A D gene is named only where the DNA matches it firmly. Not all rows give a size; the values are once, few, many and, for expanded clones, a class.

V gene	J gene	clone size	D gene	CDR3 protein	CDR3 DNA
TRBV10-3	TRBJ2-7	once	-	CAISEITQGIGYEQYF	TGTGCCATCAGTGAGATTACTCAGGGGATCGGCTACGAGCAGTACTTC
TRBV30	TRBJ1-3	-	TRBD1	CAWVGRGTGNTIYF	TGTGCCTGGGTGGGCAGGGGGACTGGAAACACCATATATTTT
TRBV6-6	TRBJ1-2	-	-	CASSFVRENGYTF	TGTGCCAGCAGTTTTGTGAGGGAGAATGGCTACACCTTC
TRBV6-5	TRBJ2-7	-	-	CASSSLPSSYEQYF	TGTGCCAGCAGTTCCCTTCCGAGCTCCTACGAGCAGTACTTC
TRBV6-2/TRBV6-3	TRBJ2-7	-	TRBD2	CASSSVAGGPLEQYF	TGTGCCAGCAGTTCTGTAGCGGGAGGGCCCCTCGAGCAGTACTTC
TRBV5-4	TRBJ1-2	few	TRBD1	CASVGRFRGQGSDGYTF	TGTGCCAGCGTGGGCAGGTTTCGGGGACAGGGGTCGGATGGCTACACCTTC
TRBV7-3	TRBJ1-1	-	-	CASSWNRNTEAFF	TGTGCCAGCAGCTGGAACAGGAACACTGAAGCTTTCTTT
TRBV6-5	TRBJ1-1	-	-	CASSYTMNTEAFF	TGTGCCAGCAGTTACACAATGAACACTGAAGCTTTCTTT
TRBV30	TRBJ2-7	-	TRBD1	CAWSVGTVYEQYF	TGTGCCTGGAGCGTGGGGACAGTTTACGAGCAGTACTTC
TRBV5-1	TRBJ2-1	-	TRBD2	CASSSGTSGSREQFF	TGCGCCAGCAGCTCAGGGACTAGCGGGAGCCGAGAGCAGTTCTTC
TRBV27	TRBJ1-2	-	TRBD1	CASRRTGISGYTF	TGTGCCAGCAGGCGGACAGGGATAAGTGGCTACACCTTC
TRBV28	TRBJ1-6	-	TRBD1	CASSRGGTVNNSPLHF	TGTGCCAGCAGTAGAGGAGGGACAGTGAATAATTCACCCCTCCACTTT
TRBV18	TRBJ2-7	-	TRBD1	CASSPRTGRQYF	TGTGCCAGCTCACCCAGGACAGGAAGGCAGTACTTC
TRBV5-4	TRBJ2-7	-	TRBD1	CASSSPGQGITSDHYEQYF	TGTGCCAGCAGTTCACCGGGACAGGGAATTACTAGCGACCACTACGAGCAGTACTTC
TRBV7-2	TRBJ1-3	-	TRBD1	CASSFKQGSGNTIYF	TGTGCCAGCAGCTTCAAACAGGGGTCTGGAAACACCATATATTTT
TRBV9	TRBJ1-1	-	-	CASSVGLGDTEAFF	TGTGCCAGCAGCGTAGGATTAGGGGACACTGAAGCTTTCTTT
TRBV19	TRBJ2-7	many	-	CASSPRGGGYEQYF	TGTGCCAGTAGTCCAAGGGGGGGAGGCTACGAGCAGTACTTC
TRBV28	TRBJ1-5	-	-	CASSLQANNQPQHF	TGTGCCAGCAGTCTACAGGCGAACAATCAGCCCCAGCATTTT
TRBV19	TRBJ1-4	-	-	CASSSRTENEKLFF	TGTGCCAGTAGTTCCAGGACTGAAAATGAAAAACTGTTTTTT
TRBV5-6	TRBJ1-2	-	-	CASSPPPPEIYGYTF	TGTGCCAGCAGTCCTCCTCCGCCAGAAATCTATGGCTACACCTTC
TRBV5-1	TRBJ2-1	-	-	CASSKKEVEQFF	TGCGCCAGCAGCAAAAAGGAGGTTGAGCAGTTCTTC
TRBV2	TRBJ1-4	-	-	CASSRQSTTNEKLFF	TGTGCCAGCAGTCGACAGAGTACAACTAATGAAAAACTGTTTTTT
TRBV12-3/TRBV12-4	TRBJ1-2	-	-	CASSHTLRGGYTF	TGTGCCAGCAGCCATACATTAAGAGGCGGCTACACCTTC
TRBV5-1	TRBJ2-1	few	TRBD2	CASSLSLAGASNSYNEQFF	TGCGCCAGCAGCTTGAGTCTAGCGGGAGCCTCAAACTCCTACAATGAGCAGTTCTTC
TRBV29-1	TRBJ1-1	-	-	CSVKSGGNTEAFF	TGCAGCGTTAAGTCCGGAGGGAACACTGAAGCTTTCTTT